The entry below gives a single T cell receptor (beta chain) sequence along with its context. Its antigen is currently unknown. Using immunoSEQ multiplex PCR, the repertoire was profiled, and TCRdb retains in-frame clones only, with some absent. The repertoire consists of more than 25,000 clones, with over 80% occurring once and the leading ten covering 50%. This specimen comes from a study of lymphopenia after photon versus proton radiotherapy. Study-wide results and limits: In patients who died, overall survival fell as post-nadir TCR diversity dropped more. Proton therapy kept repertoires fairly stable, unlike photons, which gained effector/memory cells. After lymphocyte nadir, photon-treated repertoires showed oligoclonal expansion, especially CD8+ Temra. Authors raise, but do not show, better survival with proton therapy.

From germline, CDR1 is LNHNV and CDR2 YYDKDF (reference sequence). This CDR3 is 16 amino acids long. Trimming pared 0 bases from V and 6 bases from J, leaving 15 bases between. The TCR sequence derives from an older woman with cholangiocarcinoma. Some clones in this sample may be carry-over from other donors' samples. The V gene is TRBV15, the J gene TRBJ1-5; no reliable D call. The sample consisted of peripheral blood, taken from a patient treated with proton-based radiotherapy. In DNA form, the CDR3 reads TGTGCCACCAGCAGAGAGAATACCCTAATCCTTCAGCCCCAGCATTTT. Its protein product is CATSRENTLILQPQHF.